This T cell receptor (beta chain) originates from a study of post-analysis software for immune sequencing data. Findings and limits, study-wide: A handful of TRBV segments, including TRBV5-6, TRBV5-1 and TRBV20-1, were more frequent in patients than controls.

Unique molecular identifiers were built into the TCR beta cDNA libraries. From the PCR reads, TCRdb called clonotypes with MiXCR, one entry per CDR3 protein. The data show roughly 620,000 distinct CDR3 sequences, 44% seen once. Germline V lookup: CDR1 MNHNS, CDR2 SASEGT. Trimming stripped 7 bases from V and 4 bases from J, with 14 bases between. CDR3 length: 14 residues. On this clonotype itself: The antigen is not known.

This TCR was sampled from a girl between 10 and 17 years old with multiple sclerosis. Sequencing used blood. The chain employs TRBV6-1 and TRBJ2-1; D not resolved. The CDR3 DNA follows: TGTGCCAGCAACCTGCGCACGGCTTACAATGAGCAGTTCTTC. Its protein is CASNLRTAYNEQFF.